This T cell receptor beta chain was captured in a study of cytomegalovirus exposure and HLA in healthy donors. Study at large: Genotyping of nearly 400 donors showed that 80% to 90% belonged to the Caucasian-associated ancestry cluster.

Study conclusions and caveats: Indistinguishable V segments such as TRBV6-2 and TRBV6-3 were excluded. An analysis was carried out at a later point. It showed that HLA-associated TCR beta chains were more clonally expanded than equally common non-associated chains. In a later analysis, across HLA loci, associated TCR counts were highest for DRB1, lowest for HLA-C.

This clone was observed once. Its antigen is undetermined. Researchers ran the PCR with 60 Vbeta and 13 Jbeta primers. Only in-frame clones appear in the TCRdb table, and some are missing; sequencing was by immunoSEQ multiplex PCR. This repertoire shows under 200,000 clones, roughly four fifths found once; its top ten account for 1.7%. V was trimmed by 5 bases and J by 4 bases, leaving 24 bases between them. Germline CDR1 SGHVS, CDR2 FQNEAQ. The CDR3 is 18 amino acids. The V and J genes are TRBV7-8 and TRBJ2-1; tentatively, D is TRBD2 (6 bases). The receptor comes from a woman aged 18-35 years in good health and CMV-seronegative. Material for sequencing was PBMCs. CDR3 protein: CASSPYPGPGELYNEQFF. CDR3 sequence (DNA): TGTGCCAGCAGCCCATACCCTGGACCGGGAGAGCTATACAATGAGCAGTTCTTC.